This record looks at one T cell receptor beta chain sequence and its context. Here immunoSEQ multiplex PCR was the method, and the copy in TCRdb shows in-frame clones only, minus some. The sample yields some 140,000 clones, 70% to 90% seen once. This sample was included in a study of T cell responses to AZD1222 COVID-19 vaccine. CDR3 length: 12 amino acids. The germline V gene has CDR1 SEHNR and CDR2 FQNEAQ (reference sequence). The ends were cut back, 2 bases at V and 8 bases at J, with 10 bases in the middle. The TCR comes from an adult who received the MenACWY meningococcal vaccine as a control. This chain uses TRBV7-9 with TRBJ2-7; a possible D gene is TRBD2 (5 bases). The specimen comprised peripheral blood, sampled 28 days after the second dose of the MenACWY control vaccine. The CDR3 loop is CASSLYEGQQYF. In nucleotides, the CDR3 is TGTGCCAGCAGCTTATATGAGGGTCAGCAGTACTTC.